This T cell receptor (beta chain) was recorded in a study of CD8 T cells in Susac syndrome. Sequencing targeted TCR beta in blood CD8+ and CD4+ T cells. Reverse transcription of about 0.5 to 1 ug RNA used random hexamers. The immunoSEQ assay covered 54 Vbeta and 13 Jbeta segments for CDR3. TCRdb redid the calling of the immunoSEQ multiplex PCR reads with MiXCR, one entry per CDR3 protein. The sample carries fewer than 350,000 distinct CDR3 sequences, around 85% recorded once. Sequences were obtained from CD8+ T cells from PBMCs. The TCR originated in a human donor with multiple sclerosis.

The CDR3 nucleotides read TGTGCCTGGAGTGTAAATTGGGGAGGGATGGAGACCCAGTACTTC. Its translation is CAWSVNWGGMETQYF. V usage is TRBV30 and J usage is TRBJ2-5, with 7 nucleotides matching TRBD2. This CDR3 is built from 15 residues. Per germline, CDR1 GTSNPN and CDR2 SVGIG (reference sequence). Trimming at V came to 0 bases and at J to 5 bases, leaving 9 bases not matched to a gene.